The sequence of this T cell receptor (beta chain) was determined in a study of cytomegalovirus exposure and HLA in healthy donors (dated by TCRdb to the late 2010s). About the full investigation: According to an earlier analysis of 587 of the donors, some 180 million T cells yielded 95 million to 140 million unique TCR beta sequences and approximately 300 Gb of sequence data. Approximately 300 gigabases of sequencing data and roughly 81 million unique TCR sequences made up an early release that covered several hundred HLA-typed donors. Of the 350 to 450 genotyped donors, around 81% fell in the genetic ancestry cluster associated with self-reported Caucasian donors. The study aimed to test whether cataloging public T cell receptors could reveal signatures of past pathogen exposure. The T cell repertoires of under 700 subjects were profiled by immunosequencing and related to cytomegalovirus serostatus. Besides the first cohort of hundreds of subjects, a separate validation cohort made up of 120 different subjects was used. High-throughput TCR immunosequencing, statistical association of individual TCRs with disease status, and machine learning were combined to predict cytomegalovirus infection status. In a later analysis, previously published TCR beta repertoires from about 670 donors were re-analyzed and high-resolution HLA genotyping was added so that TCR occurrence patterns could be studied. In the later analysis, no new phenotypic data were used to find candidate immune exposures; instead, reliance was placed on TCR beta sequences and their occurrence across donors. To decide whether each TCR beta V gene segment behaved as functional or pseudogenic, an earlier analysis of fewer than 750 of the donors relied on high-throughput TCR beta sequencing. Donor age, sex, ethnicity and CMV serostatus were compiled alongside the repertoire data. Genome-wide SNP genotypes for about 55% of the roughly 670 donors were used in a later genetic analysis, which treated that subset as a discovery cohort. Every repertoire in the discovery cohort had been generated on one and the same sequencing platform. Class I and class II HLA loci were covered by the typing at four-digit resolution. Typing coverage differed by locus: A, B, C, DRB1 and DQB1 were typed in roughly 620-630 donors, DQA1 in about 550, DPA1 in approximately 600, and DPB1 in about 450. Four to six DR-DQ haplotypes were handled as single units for association and clustering, since linkage in the cohort was strong. Among over 350 genotyped donors of the cohort, an average of 235,054 unique TCR beta nucleotide sequences were sequenced per donor, roughly a sixth of them non-productive.

The cohort comprised some 730 healthy bone marrow donors. At the time of sampling, all cohort members were nominally healthy, though unrecorded immune exposures were likely present. The donor tested CMV seronegative and was one of the 352 seronegative cohort members. A peripheral blood sample was collected from each donor, and TCR beta sequencing was performed on peripheral blood mononuclear cells. Genomic DNA was extracted from the blood cell samples with the Qiagen DNeasy Blood Extraction Kit. Libraries were constructed by the immunoSEQ multiplex PCR assay. For the multiplex PCR, a mixture combining 60 forward primers for TCR Vbeta segments and 13 reverse primers for TCR Jbeta segments was used. Amplification of the CDR3 region of rearranged TCR beta genes was performed with a multiplex PCR assay on genomic DNA. On the Illumina HiSeq System, the amplified TCR beta libraries were sequenced as 87-base-pair reads. The paper's processing steps were these. A later analysis tallied 75 million to 95 million unique TCR beta chains across the 700 or so repertoires, and approximately 11 million of those chains were shared by two or more donors. Raw reads were error-corrected and collapsed into unique sequences by a nearest-neighbor algorithm in which closely related sequences were merged to remove PCR and sequencing errors. V, D and J gene segments were assigned by aligning CDR3 sequences to IMGT reference sequences. For a sequence to be retained, at least a six-nucleotide match to both a V gene segment and a J gene segment was required. A rearrangement counted as productive if the CDR3 had no stop codons and remained in frame with V and J, and every other rearrangement counted as non-productive. Following IMGT convention, CDR3 was defined as the stretch from the second conserved V-encoded cysteine up to the conserved J-encoded phenylalanine. The earlier analysis of roughly 590 of the donors excluded any sequence lacking an unambiguous match to a single V gene segment. In an earlier analysis of more than 500 of the donors, a V segment was called functional when productive rearrangements were above 56.7%, and segregating when the standard deviation between donors exceeded 5%. A statistical classification framework was built to diagnose cytomegalovirus status from the catalog of TCR beta chain sequences. A later analysis assigned V and J genes by comparing TCR nucleotide sequences with IMGT/GENE-DB human TR gene sequences. In a later analysis, CDR3 sequences and most-parsimonious VDJ recombination scenarios were assigned using the TCRdist pipeline. A later analysis defined each TCR beta chain by its CDR3 amino acid sequence plus V-gene family, and excluded reads lacking a unique V-gene family. A later analysis removed 500 to 600 highly shared, low-generation-probability nucleotide sequences to deal with suspected cross-contamination and a sequencing artifact. For each public chain, a later analysis derived a clonal expansion index from normalized ranks of inferred template counts within each repertoire. Generation probabilities in a later analysis came from a VDJ recombination model fitted to out-of-frame rearrangements, and those results were checked against IGoR. Hypergeometric tests were used in a later analysis to score TCR-TCR, TCR-HLA and TCR-CMV co-occurrence, with a repertoire-size bias correction applied to the TCR pairs. False discovery rates were estimated in a later analysis by permuting HLA or CMV assignments 20 times. In a later analysis, co-occurring TCRs were grouped using DBSCAN, with TCRdist sequence similarity added in when clustering inside HLA-allele-positive subsets. Repertoires with fewer than 30,000 or more than 120,000 public chains were left out of co-occurrence clustering, as were about 5 repertoires with anomalous nucleotide sharing. Imported from immuneACCESS, the table was reduced by TCRdb to in-frame sequences with V and J called. These copies leave out some clones; in studies compared against another copy, an unresolved V gene accounts for under half, and the cause of the remainder is not known. V and J calls and clone size are copied from that table; D and trimming were computed from the DNA. This sample gives tens of thousands of clones in total; about 70% of them show up just once. The ten biggest clones cover more than 7% of the sample.

V is pared back by 1 base and J by 10 bases, with 13 bases lying between the germline termini. CDR3 length: 13 amino acids, cysteine to phenylalanine. The only DNA kept is the CDR3, 39 bases in frame from the first base. CDR1 SEHNR and CDR2 FQNEAQ are derived from the germline V gene (reference sequence). On the study overall, not on this receptor specifically: Roughly uniform sequencing depth across donors was assumed in presence/absence analyses, although this assumption may not hold. The only immune exposure information available for the cohort was CMV serostatus. The sequencing pipeline was judged likely to have produced a cluster of highly shared sequence variants as a technical artifact. Cytomegalovirus status was reported to be diagnosed by the classifier with high specificity and sensitivity in both the original and validation cohorts. In an earlier analysis of some 550 of the donors, most TCR beta V segments were observed in productive rearrangements about 87% or about 30% of the time, broadly matching IMGT annotations. Correlated functional status among segregating V segments might reflect linkage disequilibrium, but an unknown experimental factor could not be ruled out. Several of the top co-occurrence clusters appeared to be linked to parvovirus B19, influenza, CMV and Epstein-Barr virus, according to a later analysis. The cohort was sequenced for TCR beta chains only, and without alpha or paired-chain data the features that could be detected were limited. When HLA alleles, especially DR and DQ, strongly co-occurred, TCR associations were difficult to assign to individual alleles. In vitro tests confirmed that three of the cytomegalovirus-associated TCR beta chains recognize cytomegalovirus antigens. In a later analysis, 15,000 to 20,000 TCR beta sequences were associated with specific HLA alleles at a false discovery rate of 0.05. A further reported finding was that TCR beta sequences accurately predicted the HLA-A and HLA-B alleles for most subjects in the first cohort. Compared with the roughly 700-donor mean, donors in an Asian-associated ancestry cluster had fewer N-insertions in productive TCRs, according to a later genetic analysis. Most TCR sequences were observed very rarely across donors, whereas some public TCRs were present in many individuals. In a later analysis, the rate of TCR association differed among HLA loci, with DRB1 alleles having the most associated TCRs and HLA-C alleles having the fewest. Most CMV-associated TCR beta chains appeared to be HLA-restricted in a later analysis, and the HLA associations seemed to be driven largely by CMV exposure. According to the authors, the approach could potentially be generalized to other disease states and immunological phenotypes. Because counts were too low, roughly 17 rarely observed V segments, including chromosome 9 orphons, were left out of the earlier analysis of about 620 of the donors. The study listed around 160 TCR beta chains as associated with cytomegalovirus. A later analysis found that HLA-associated TCR beta chains were more clonally expanded and had lower generation probabilities than equally common non-associated chains. Some IMGT-functional V segments, including TRBV6-2 and TRBV6-3, could not be told apart with the 87-base-pair reads, so those segments were excluded. Because HLA typing was unavailable for some donors at each locus, only the typed subset was used in association tests. An association between a missense DCLRE1C variant and V-gene and J-gene trimming of TCR beta chains was found in a later genetic analysis and replicated in an independent cohort.

Notes on this clone: Its antigen has not been determined. Base-call qualities are not available, and no considerably larger clone is one nucleotide away.

The receptor comes from a man in his sixties in good health and CMV-seronegative. Sequenced material: PBMCs. The rearrangement joined TRBV7-9 to TRBJ1-1; the D gene is perhaps TRBD1, on 6 matching bases. The nucleotides are TGTGCCAGCAGCTTAGGCAGGGGCCGGGCAGCTTTCTTT. Its protein reads: CASSLGRGRAAFF.